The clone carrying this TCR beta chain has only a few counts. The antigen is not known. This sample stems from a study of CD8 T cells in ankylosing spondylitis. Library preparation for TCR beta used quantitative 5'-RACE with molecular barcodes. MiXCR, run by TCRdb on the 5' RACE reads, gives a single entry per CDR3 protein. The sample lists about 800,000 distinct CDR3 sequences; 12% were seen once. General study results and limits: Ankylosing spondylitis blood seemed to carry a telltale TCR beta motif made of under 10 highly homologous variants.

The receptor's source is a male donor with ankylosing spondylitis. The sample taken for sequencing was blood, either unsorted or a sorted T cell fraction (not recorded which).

As DNA, the CDR3 is TGCAGTGCTAACAACCCATCTAGCGGGAGAGATGAGCAGTTCTTC. Its protein is CSANNPSSGRDEQFF. This chain uses TRBV20-1 with TRBJ2-1; TRBD2 agrees at 10 bases. Germline CDR1 is DFQATT and CDR2 is SNEGSKA (reference sequence). The V segment lost 4 bases and the J segment 8 bases; nucleotides outside the gene matches: 11. The CDR3 extends over 15 amino acids.